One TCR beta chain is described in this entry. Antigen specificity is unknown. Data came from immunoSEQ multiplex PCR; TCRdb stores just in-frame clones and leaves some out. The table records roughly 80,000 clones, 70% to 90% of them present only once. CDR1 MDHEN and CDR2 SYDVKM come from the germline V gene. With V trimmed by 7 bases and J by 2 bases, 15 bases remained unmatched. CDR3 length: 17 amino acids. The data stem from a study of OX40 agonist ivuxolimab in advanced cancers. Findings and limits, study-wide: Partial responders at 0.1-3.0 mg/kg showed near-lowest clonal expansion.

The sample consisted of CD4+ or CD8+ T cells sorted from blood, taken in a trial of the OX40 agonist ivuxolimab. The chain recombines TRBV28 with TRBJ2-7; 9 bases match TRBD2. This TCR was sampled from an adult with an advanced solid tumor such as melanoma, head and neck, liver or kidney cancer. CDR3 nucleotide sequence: TGTGCCAGCATAGAAGGAGCTAGCGGGGCCGGGGCCTACGAGCAGTACTTC. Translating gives CASIEGASGAGAYEQYF.